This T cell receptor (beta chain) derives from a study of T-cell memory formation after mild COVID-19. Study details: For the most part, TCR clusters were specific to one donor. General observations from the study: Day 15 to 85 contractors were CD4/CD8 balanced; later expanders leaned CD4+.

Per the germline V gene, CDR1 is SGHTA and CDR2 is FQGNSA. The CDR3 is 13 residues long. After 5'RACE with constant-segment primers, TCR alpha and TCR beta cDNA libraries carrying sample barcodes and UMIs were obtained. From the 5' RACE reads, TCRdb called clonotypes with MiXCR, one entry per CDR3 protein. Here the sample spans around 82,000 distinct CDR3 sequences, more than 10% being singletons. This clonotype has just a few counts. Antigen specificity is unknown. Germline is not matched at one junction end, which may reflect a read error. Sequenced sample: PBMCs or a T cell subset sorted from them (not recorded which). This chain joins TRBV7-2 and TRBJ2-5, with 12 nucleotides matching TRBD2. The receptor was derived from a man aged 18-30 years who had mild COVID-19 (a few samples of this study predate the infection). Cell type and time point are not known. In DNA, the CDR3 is TGTGCCAGCAGCCCAACTAGCGGGGGGCCGGTTCACTTC. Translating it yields CASSPTSGGPVHF.